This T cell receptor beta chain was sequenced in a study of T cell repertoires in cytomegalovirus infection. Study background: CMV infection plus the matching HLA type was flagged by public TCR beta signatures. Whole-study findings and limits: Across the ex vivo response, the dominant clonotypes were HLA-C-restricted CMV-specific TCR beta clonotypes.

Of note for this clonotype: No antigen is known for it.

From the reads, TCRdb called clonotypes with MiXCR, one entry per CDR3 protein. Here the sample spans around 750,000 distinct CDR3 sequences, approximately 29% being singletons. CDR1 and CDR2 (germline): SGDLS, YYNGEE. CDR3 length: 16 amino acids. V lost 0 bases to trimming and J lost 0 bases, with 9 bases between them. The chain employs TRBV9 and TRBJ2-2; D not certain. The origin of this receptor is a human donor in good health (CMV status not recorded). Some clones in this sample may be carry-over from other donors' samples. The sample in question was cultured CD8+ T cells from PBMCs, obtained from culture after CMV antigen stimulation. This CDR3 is CASSVEAQTNTGELFF. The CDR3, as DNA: TGTGCCAGCAGCGTAGAGGCCCAAACGAACACCGGGGAGCTGTTTTTT. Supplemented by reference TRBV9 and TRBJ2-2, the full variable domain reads DSGVTQTPKHLITATGQRVTLRCSPRSGDLSVYWYQQSLDQGLQFLIQYYNGEERAKGNILERFSAQQFPDLHSELNLSSLELGDSALYFCASSVEAQTNTGELFFGEGSRLTVL.